These 6 T cell receptor beta chains were sequenced from one sample in a study of regulatory T cells in long-lasting Graves disease. For TCR beta, libraries came from iRepertoire HTBI primers and Arm-PCR of CDR3 regions. TCRdb reprocessed the multiplex PCR reads via MiXCR and lists one record per CDR3 protein. The table records 550,000 to 650,000 distinct CDR3 sequences, about 16% of them present only once. Time point described: newly diagnosed GD, antithyroid drugs for less than 3 months. The TCR library was made from RNA extracted from PBMCs. Separately, the same data were catalogued under a study of T cells in Graves' hyperthyroidism and ophthalmopathy.

Sequencing used peripheral blood mononuclear cells (PBMCs), obtained at new diagnosis, from a patient treated with antithyroid drugs. The receptors originated from a man aged 18 to 30 with Graves disease.

This clonotype was counted a few times. The chain joins TRBV20-1 to TRBJ2-7; 8 positions match TRBD1. Germline V gene sequence: CDR1 DFQATT, CDR2 SNEGSKA (reference sequence). The junction had 9 bases not matched to a gene; V was cut back by 0 bases and J by 5 bases. This CDR3 has 15 amino acids. CDR3 nucleotides: TGCAGTGCTAGAGAAACCGGGACAGGATGGCACGAGCAGTACTTC. It is translated as CSARETGTGWHEQYF.

This clonotype appeared many times. The gene calls are TRBV27 and TRBJ2-7; a possible D gene is TRBD1 (5 bases). This CDR3 is 13 amino acids long. CDR1 and CDR2 (germline): MNHEY, SMNVEV (reference sequence). The V and J ends lost 0 bases and 2 bases respectively, with 5 bases between them. This CDR3 is CASSLSQAYEQYF. DNA for the CDR3: TGTGCCAGCAGTTTATCACAGGCCTACGAGCAGTACTTC.

Concerning this clonotype itself: This probably arose from a read error, given a far larger clone one base away. The J gene is TRBJ2-4, the V gene TRBV27, with 7 nucleotides matching TRBD1. Germline V gives CDR1 MNHEY, CDR2 SMNVEV (reference sequence). With 5 bases clipped from V and 13 bases from J, the junction kept 11 bases outside the gene matches. The CDR3 is made up of 13 amino acids. CDR3 bases: TGTGCCAGCAGTATAGGACAGGCTCAGGAGCAGTACTTC. Residues: CASSIGQAQEQYF.

This clonotype was seen at least ten times. The chain recombines TRBV27 with TRBJ1-2; possible D gene TRBD1, 5 bases. The CDR3 consists of 17 residues. Trimming stripped 5 bases from V and 4 bases from J, with 23 bases between. Germline lookup yields CDR1 MNHEY and CDR2 SMNVEV (reference sequence). CDR3 bases: TGTGCCAGCAGTCTGGATGGAGGGGAGGGGTTTGGCTATGGCTACACCTTC. Its translation is CASSLDGGEGFGYGYTF.

This clonotype was seen repeatedly, ten times or more. The rearrangement uses TRBV5-1 and TRBJ1-5, with D possibly TRBD1 on 6 matching bases. Trimming pared 2 bases from V and 4 bases from J, leaving 16 bases between. The CDR3 runs to 16 residues. The germline V gene has CDR1 SGHRS and CDR2 YFSETQ. The CDR3 reads CASSFRQDPGNQPQHF. In DNA, the CDR3 is TGCGCCAGCAGCTTTAGACAGGACCCGGGGAATCAGCCCCAGCATTTT.

This clonotype was counted only a few times. V gene TRBV6-1 combines with J gene TRBJ2-7, with 8 bases aligning to TRBD2. Losses at the gene ends were 5 bases for V and 2 bases for J; bases not matched to a gene: 8. There are 15 residues in the CDR3. Germline-derived CDR1 and CDR2 are MNHNS and SASEGT. CDR3 DNA sequence: TGTGCCAGCAGTAGCGGGAGAAAAACCACCTACGAGCAGTACTTC. Protein product: CASSSGRKTTYEQYF.